This entry features one T cell receptor (beta chain) sequence. Its antigen is still unknown. No much larger clonotype is one base removed from it; base qualities were not supplied. From a lookup of the germline V gene (reference sequence), CDR1 and CDR2 are LNHDA and SQIVND. V is pared back by 4 bases and J by 0 bases, with 6 bases lying between the germline termini. The CDR3 measures 13 amino acids from cysteine to phenylalanine. Here the CDR3 DNA is all that survives: 39 bases in frame from base 1. The data belong to a study of CD8+ T cells in alopecia areata (dated by TCRdb to 2016 to 2019). About the study as a whole: Treated patients were enrolled in an open-label pilot trial of oral tofacitinib, 5 to 10 mg twice daily, for moderate-to-severe alopecia areata. Biopsies were taken from tofacitinib-treated patients at baseline and at 4 and 24 weeks of treatment, and a later scalp biopsy was taken in several of the tofacitinib-treated patients. Patients stayed on tofacitinib for 6 to 18 months and then had 6 months of follow-up off drug so that delayed response and recurrence could be assessed. To study T cell clonal expansion in alopecia areata, the researchers applied high-throughput TCRbeta sequencing to both the C3H/HeJ mouse model and human patients. Human TCRbeta sequencing covered scalp tissue and sorted CD4+ and CD8+ peripheral blood T cells from patchy and totalis/universalis alopecia areata patients and healthy controls. The RNA source kit depended on sample type: the PAXgene miRNA kit for fixed scalp, the miRNeasy kit for PBMCs, and the RNeasy kit for mouse skin. The SALT score, which quantifies the percentage of affected scalp surface area, was used to measure disease severity in treated patients. immunoSEQ multiplex PCR using 35 Vbeta forward primers and 13 Jbeta reverse primers was used to amplify TCRbeta CDR3 regions. Clonality in the scalp was compared among normal scalp (n=4), patchy alopecia areata scalp (n=8), and alopecia totalis/universalis scalp (n=8). General conclusions and limits of the study: Many expanded lesional clones were found to persist in scalp and blood during tofacitinib treatment, and relapse after treatment cessation may be partly explained by this persistence. Lesional scalp, especially in alopecia totalis/universalis, showed higher clonality and more expanded CD8+ clones than normal scalp, suggesting antigenic drive. Shared TCR sequences between patients were less evident than in mice, which may be partly attributable to HLA diversity in the patient population. Scalp TCR repertoire analysis is complicated because resident alphabeta T cells in normal human skin are also sequenced, whereas mouse skin is dominated by gammadelta T cells. Tofacitinib significantly lowered scalp clonality and the number of expanded CD8+ clones among the top 100 scalp clones. Because the treated cohort was small and had only one nonresponder, larger studies are needed to examine links between baseline CD8+ expansion and response.

The intended sense of this specimen's treatment or condition label: oral pan-JAK inhibitor, 5-10 mg twice daily. Lesional scalp punch biopsies and peripheral blood were obtained from alopecia areata patients. PBMCs were separated by density centrifugation and stained for CD3, CD4 and CD8, after which CD4+ and CD8+ T cells were sorted on a FACSAria. Library preparation employed the immunoSEQ multiplex PCR assay. RNA was extracted from all samples and reverse transcribed into cDNA as template for TCR sequencing. SuperScript III was used for first-strand cDNA synthesis, primed with a 2:1 mix of oligo-dT and random hexamers. A synthetic immune receptor repertoire was used to assess amplification bias, and residual bias was removed computationally. The published analysis was carried out like this. Raw reads were preprocessed for error removal, and CDR3 was defined according to IMGT conventions as running from the conserved cysteine to phenylalanine. Clonality was calculated as 1 minus Shannon entropy normalized by log2 of the number of productive unique TCRs. CD4 or CD8 identity of scalp clones was inferred by cross-referencing scalp TCRbeta sequences with sorted blood CD4 and CD8 repertoires. Held by TCRdb, this immuneACCESS table contains in-frame sequences only and omits some clones. Under half of the omission traces to an unresolved V gene where checked; the cause of the rest is unknown. V and J calls and clone size are those listed in that table; D and trimming were worked out from the DNA. The sample has about 270,000 clones on record, 60% of them singletons. The biggest ten clones account for 0.75% to 0.95% of the sample.

The chain is encoded by TRBV19 joined to TRBJ1-1, with the D gene not clear enough to name. This TCR came from a human donor with alopecia areata. The sequencing here drew on CD4+ T cells sorted from blood, taken between weeks 51 and 54, from a patient treated with tofacitinib. The DNA is TGTGCCAGTAGTACGGCGGTGAACACTGAAGCTTTCTTT. Its amino acids are CASSTAVNTEAFF.